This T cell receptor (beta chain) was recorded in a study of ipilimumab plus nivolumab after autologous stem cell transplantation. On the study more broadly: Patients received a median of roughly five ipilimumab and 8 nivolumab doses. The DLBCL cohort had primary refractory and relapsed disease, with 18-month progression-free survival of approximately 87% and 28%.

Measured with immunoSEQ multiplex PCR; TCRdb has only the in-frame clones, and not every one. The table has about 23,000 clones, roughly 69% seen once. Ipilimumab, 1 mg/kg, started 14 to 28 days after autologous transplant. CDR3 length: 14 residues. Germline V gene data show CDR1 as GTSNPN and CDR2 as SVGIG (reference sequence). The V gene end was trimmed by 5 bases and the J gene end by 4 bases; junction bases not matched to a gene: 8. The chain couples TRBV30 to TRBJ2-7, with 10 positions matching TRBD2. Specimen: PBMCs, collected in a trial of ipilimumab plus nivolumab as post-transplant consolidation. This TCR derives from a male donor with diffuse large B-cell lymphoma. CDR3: CAWGLAGARYEQYF. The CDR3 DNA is TGTGCCTGGGGGCTAGCGGGGGCTAGGTACGAGCAGTACTTC.